The 29 T cell receptor beta chains reported below all come from one sample, sequenced in a study of T-cell reconstitution after alpha-beta-depleted transplantation in children. Using unique molecular identifiers, the investigators prepared the TCRbeta library. Via MiXCR, TCRdb re-called the PCR reads, giving one row per CDR3 protein. Among approximately 93,000 distinct CDR3 sequences, roughly 8.8% were seen once, and the ten largest hold approximately 6.6%. This sample comprised PBMCs from the stem cell graft donor, obtained from the stem cell graft. The receptors come from a human donor who donated a stem cell graft to a child with congenital amegakaryocytic thrombocytopenia.

This clonotype has ten or more counts. The genes are TRBV5-1 and TRBJ2-2; D gene unclear. V was shortened by 5 bases and J by 0 bases, with 8 bases between the two germline ends. CDR3 size: 14 residues. CDR1 and CDR2 (germline): SGHRS, YFSETQ. The CDR3 nucleotides are TGCGCCAGCAGTTCAGACCCGAACACCGGGGAGCTGTTTTTT. Its protein is CASSSDPNTGELFF.

Note on this clonotype: A much larger clone differs from this one at a single base, so this may be a read error. V is TRBV28 and J is TRBJ2-7; D might be TRBD1 (5 bases). CDR1 and CDR2 from the germline V gene are MDHEN and SYDVKM. CDR3 length: 12 residues. CDR3 loop: CASSLQGYERYF. Written as DNA, the CDR3 is TGTGCCAGCAGTTTACAGGGCTACGAGCGGTACTTC.

The table lists this clonotype with many counts. This chain connects TRBV5-5 to TRBJ2-3; 11 bases agree with TRBD1. Germline loops: CDR1 SGHKS, CDR2 YYEKEE (reference sequence). The CDR3 contains 13 residues. Trimming removed 4 bases from V and 14 bases from J; junction bases left unmatched: 9. Here the CDR3 reads CASSGPRTGGLYF. The CDR3 DNA follows: TGTGCCAGCAGCGGCCCTCGGACAGGGGGCCTGTATTTT.

To note about this clonotype: A read error may be the cause here, since a much bigger clone is one base away. The rearrangement joins TRBV7-6 to TRBJ2-3; TRBD2 matches 8 bases. The germline gives CDR1 SGHVS, CDR2 FNYEAQ. The CDR3 covers 14 residues. The CDR3 here is CASSPRTSTDMQYF. CDR3 bases: TGTGCCAGCAGCCCCAGGACTAGCACAGATATGCAGTATTTT.

This clonotype occurred many times. The chain couples TRBV18 to TRBJ2-1; 15 bases agree with TRBD2. Trimming removed 0 bases from V and 7 bases from J; junction bases left unmatched: 1. Germline lookup yields CDR1 KGHSH and CDR2 LQKENI. This CDR3 region has 16 residues. The CDR3 reads CASSPPGLAGGNEQFF. Here the CDR3 DNA reads TGTGCCAGCTCACCACCGGGACTAGCGGGAGGAAATGAGCAGTTCTTC.

This clonotype was counted ten times or more. The gene calls are TRBV4-2 and TRBJ2-1; 10 bases map to TRBD2. This CDR3 is built from 16 residues. The junction had 6 bases not matched to a gene; V was cut back by 4 bases and J by 3 bases. The V gene's germline CDR1 is LGHNA and CDR2 YNFKEQ. This CDR3 reads CASSPLAGADYNEQFF. CDR3 in DNA: TGTGCCAGCAGCCCTCTAGCGGGAGCGGACTACAATGAGCAGTTCTTC.

This clonotype was found a few times. This chain uses TRBV18 with TRBJ2-1, with D uncertain. The CDR3 has 14 residues. The ends were cut back, 2 bases at V and 4 bases at J, with 9 bases in the middle. Germline V lookup: CDR1 KGHSH, CDR2 LQKENI. The CDR3 DNA reads as TGTGCCAGCTCACCAGCCAGCAAGTACAATGAGCAGTTCTTC. Translated, it gives CASSPASKYNEQFF.

This clonotype was picked up many times. The chain has TRBV10-3 and TRBJ1-5; D ambiguous. The CDR3 spans 14 residues. The V end was cut by 0 bases, the J end by 2 bases, with 5 bases between. Per germline, CDR1 ENHRY and CDR2 SYGVKD. CDR3: CAISESLRNQPQHF. In nucleotides, the CDR3 is TGTGCCATCAGTGAGTCGCTGCGCAATCAGCCCCAGCATTTT.

There are many counts of this clonotype. V gene TRBV7-2 combines with J gene TRBJ2-3; TRBD2 is a possible D gene (5 bases). Trimming cost V 0 bases and J 5 bases, with 9 bases left between them. Per germline, CDR1 SGHTA and CDR2 FQGNSA. The CDR3 is 14 amino acids. CDR3 loop: CASSLAGVLDTQYF. The CDR3 DNA is TGTGCCAGCAGCTTAGCGGGAGTCTTAGATACGCAGTATTTT.

This clonotype was seen repeatedly, ten times or more. V is TRBV5-1 and J is TRBJ2-5, with 9 bases fitting TRBD2. J was trimmed by 5 bases and V by 4 bases; bases with no gene match: 6. The germline V gene encodes CDR1 SGHRS and CDR2 YFSETQ. The CDR3 consists of 14 residues. The CDR3 spells CASSPGTSLETQYF. The CDR3 coding sequence is TGCGCCAGCAGCCCAGGGACTAGCCTCGAGACCCAGTACTTC.

This clonotype was observed many times. The rearrangement links TRBV6-5 to TRBJ1-5; D is unresolved. Germline V gives CDR1 MNHEY, CDR2 SVGAGI. Trimming left V 4 bases short and J 4 bases short, with 8 bases between. The CDR3 totals 13 residues. The CDR3 sequence: CASSLYINQPQHF. The CDR3 nucleotides are TGTGCCAGCAGTTTGTACATAAATCAGCCCCAGCATTTT.

Worth noting for this clonotype: A read error may be the cause here, since a much bigger clone is one base away. The rearrangement uses TRBV5-1 and TRBJ2-2, with a tentative D call TRBD2 (6 bases). Per the germline V gene, CDR1 is SGHRS and CDR2 is YFSETQ. Trimming cost V 4 bases and J 4 bases, with 14 bases left between them. The CDR3 has 15 residues. The CDR3 protein is CASSPGPSVTGELFF. The CDR3 DNA is TGCGCCAGCAGCCCCGGGCCTAGCGTCACCGGGGAGCTGTTTTTT. The complete variable domain, with remaining parts taken from reference TRBV5-1 and TRBJ2-2, reads KAGVTQTPRYLIKTRGQQVTLSCSPISGHRSVSWYQQTPGQGLQFLFEYFSETQRNKGNFPGRFSGRQFSNSRSEMNVSTLELGDSALYLCASSPGPSVTGELFFGEGSRLTVL.

This clonotype was recorded at least ten times. The rearrangement joins TRBV20-1 to TRBJ2-3, with no clear D. The V gene lost 3 bases and the J gene lost 11 bases, with 12 bases spanning the gap. Per the germline V gene, CDR1 is DFQATT and CDR2 is SNEGSKA (reference sequence). The length of the CDR3 is 11 residues. The CDR3 DNA reads TGCAGTGCTAGGTCTGCGGAATGGCAGTATTTT. Its protein is CSARSAEWQYF.

This chain joins TRBV20-1 and TRBJ2-3; TRBD2 agrees at 11 bases. This CDR3 has 15 residues. With 2 bases clipped from V and 5 bases from J, the junction kept 6 bases outside the gene matches. Looked up from germline, CDR1 is DFQATT and CDR2 is SNEGSKA (reference sequence). The CDR3 sequence is CSARPLAGVKDTQYF. CDR3 sequence (DNA): TGCAGTGCTAGACCACTAGCGGGGGTAAAAGATACGCAGTATTTT.

This clonotype has a count of ten or more. CDR3 amino acids: CASSISSYADTQYF. The CDR3 nucleotides are TGTGCCAGCAGCATTAGTAGTTATGCAGATACGCAGTATTTT. This chain uses TRBV12-3 or TRBV12-4 with TRBJ2-3; D remains ambiguous. V was pared by 6 bases and J by 4 bases, with 14 bases between. The CDR3 is 14 amino acids.

This clonotype was picked up many times. This chain joins TRBV28 and TRBJ2-6; 11 nucleotides match TRBD2. Per germline, CDR1 MDHEN and CDR2 SYDVKM. V shed 7 bases, J shed 4 bases, and the junction held 6 bases outside the gene matches. This CDR3 spans 16 amino acids. CDR3: CASTAGLAAGANVLTF. The CDR3 DNA sequence: TGTGCCAGCACGGCGGGACTAGCGGCCGGGGCCAACGTCCTGACTTTC. Looking up the rest from reference TRBV28 and TRBJ2-6 gives the full variable domain: DVKVTQSSRYLVKRTGEKVFLECVQDMDHENMFWYRQDPGLGLRLIYFSYDVKMKEKGDIPEGYSVSREKKERFSLILESASTNQTSMYLCASTAGLAAGANVLTFGAGSRLTVL.

At least ten counts were recorded for this clonotype. The rearrangement uses TRBV5-1 and TRBJ1-6, with D possibly TRBD1 on 5 matching bases. Germline V CDR1 and CDR2: SGHRS, YFSETQ. V lost 0 bases and J 7 bases, leaving 5 bases between the germline ends. The CDR3 contains 13 residues. CDR3 protein: CASSLAGNSPLHF. The CDR3 DNA sequence: TGCGCCAGCAGCTTGGCAGGGAATTCACCCCTCCACTTT.

To note about this clonotype: A much bigger clone sits one base away, suggesting this may be a read error. This chain connects TRBV10-3 to TRBJ2-7; no clear D. Trimming removed 3 bases at V and 3 bases at J, with 12 bases between. The germline CDR1 and CDR2 sequences are ENHRY and SYGVKD. This CDR3 contains 14 residues. In DNA form, the CDR3 reads TGTGCCATCAGTGATGATACGGGCATCTACGAGCAGTACTTC. Protein sequence: CAISDDTGIYEQYF.

The sample holds many counts of this clonotype. The gene calls are TRBV10-3 and TRBJ2-5; the D is unclear. The germline CDR1 and CDR2 sequences are ENHRY and SYGVKD. Trimming removed 1 base from V and 3 bases from J, with 3 bases in between. This CDR3 spans 12 amino acids. CDR3 bases: TGTGCCATCAGTGAGTTCGAAGAGACCCAGTACTTC. Encoded protein: CAISEFEETQYF.

This clonotype was seen ten or more times. The chain uses TRBV29-1 and TRBJ2-7; 9 nucleotides align to TRBD1. This CDR3 contains 13 residues. The trim removed 4 bases at V and 0 bases at J, leaving 1 base unmatched. CDR1 is SQVTM and CDR2 is ANQGSEA in the germline V gene. The CDR3 DNA is TGCAGCGTTGGGGGACAGGGCTCCTACGAGCAGTACTTC. This encodes CSVGGQGSYEQYF.

Many counts were recorded for this clonotype. The chain carries TRBV7-2 and TRBJ2-5; D is possibly TRBD1 (6 bases). With 5 bases removed from V and 4 bases from J, the gap between germline ends came to 14 bases. The CDR3 covers 14 residues. The V gene's germline CDR1 is SGHTA and CDR2 FQGNSA. As DNA, the CDR3 is TGTGCCAGCAGCCTCCCAACCAGGGGAGAGACCCAGTACTTC. It translates to CASSLPTRGETQYF.

This clonotype came up many times. CDR3 DNA sequence: TGTGCCAGCAGTCGGCGGGCAGATATGAACACTGAAGCTTTCTTT. This gives the protein CASSRRADMNTEAFF. V gene TRBV12-3 or TRBV12-4 combines with J gene TRBJ1-1; D unresolved. Between the trimmed V and J ends, which lost 5 bases and 0 bases, there was a span of 13 bases. CDR3 length: 15 amino acids.

Ten or more counts support this clonotype. The gene calls are TRBV12-3 or TRBV12-4 and TRBJ2-1; TRBD2 might be the D (6 bases). The CDR3 is made up of 17 amino acids. Between the trimmed V and J ends, which lost 3 bases and 0 bases, there was a span of 15 bases. The CDR3 spells CASSLSKSSASYNEQFF. The DNA of the CDR3 is TGTGCCAGCAGTTTGTCGAAGTCTAGCGCCTCCTACAATGAGCAGTTCTTC.

The CDR3 nucleotides read TGCGCCAGCAGCCAAGATCTCCAGGGCCAAGACGGGACCCAGTACTTC. Amino acids: CASSQDLQGQDGTQYF. V and J are TRBV4-1 and TRBJ2-5, with D perhaps matching TRBD1 (5 bases). Trimming pared 0 bases from V and 7 bases from J, leaving 18 bases between. CDR1 MGHRA and CDR2 YSYEKL come from the germline V gene. The length of the CDR3 is 16 residues.

Ten or more counts support this clonotype. This may come from a read error, since a much larger clone is one base off. The chain has TRBV12-3 or TRBV12-4 and TRBJ2-3, with D hard to call. Trimming shortened V by 3 bases and J by 5 bases, and 3 bases separated the two germline ends. The CDR3 contains 11 residues. The CDR3 protein is CASSFQDTQYF. CDR3 bases: TGTGCCAGCAGTTTTCAAGATACGCAGTATTTT.

The sample holds a few counts of this clonotype. J is TRBJ2-1 and V is TRBV7-3; 16 nucleotides agree with TRBD2. This CDR3 region has 16 residues. Germline-derived CDR1 and CDR2 are SGHTA and FQGTGA. V was pared by 5 bases and J by 10 bases, with 8 bases of the junction left unmatched. CDR3 loop: CASSLNPGLAGGEQFF. Here the CDR3 DNA reads TGTGCCAGCAGCCTAAACCCGGGACTAGCGGGAGGGGAGCAGTTCTTC.

This clonotype has ten or more counts. J is TRBJ2-2 and V is TRBV29-1; D might be TRBD2 (7 bases). Germline CDR1 reads SQVTM; CDR2 reads ANQGSEA. This CDR3 contains 14 residues. Trimming cost V 4 bases and J 5 bases, with 14 bases left between them. As DNA, the CDR3 is TGCAGCGTTGCACGGGGGGCTGGGACCGGGGAGCTGTTTTTT. Amino acid sequence: CSVARGAGTGELFF.

This clonotype was detected only once. This sequence joins TRBV30 and TRBJ2-1; 10 bases agree with TRBD2. V dropped 0 bases and J dropped 6; count of bases not matched to a gene: 8. This CDR3 spans 16 amino acids. CDR1 is GTSNPN, CDR2 SVGIG, per germline (reference sequence). In DNA form, the CDR3 reads TGTGCCTGGAGTGTTGGAGCGGGGGGGACCGGCAATGAGCAGTTCTTC. Encoded protein: CAWSVGAGGTGNEQFF.

This clonotype was observed at least ten times. The J gene is TRBJ2-1, the V gene TRBV9, with D possibly TRBD2 on 6 matching bases. The length of the CDR3 is 15 residues. CDR1 is SGDLS, CDR2 YYNGEE, per germline. V dropped 0 bases and J dropped 2 bases, with 9 bases sitting between them. CDR3 coding DNA: TGTGCCAGCAGCGTAGAAGGGAGGACCTACAATGAGCAGTTCTTC. Translated: CASSVEGRTYNEQFF.